This entry describes one T cell receptor (beta chain). This sample is drawn from a study of CD8+ T cells in alopecia areata. Following extraction, RNA underwent reverse transcription to cDNA, which served as the sequencing template. Libraries were prepared by immunoSEQ multiplex PCR; TCRdb keeps only in-frame clonotypes and omits some of them. The table lists 75,000 to 100,000 clones, nearly 45% of them singletons. This receptor was identified in a human donor with alopecia areata. Sequencing was done on a sample of CD4+ T cells sorted from blood.

The CDR3 nucleotides are TGTGCCAGCAGGGAAACCGGGACCGCGAATGAAAAACTGTTTTTT. Its translation: CASRETGTANEKLFF. The chain combines TRBV2 with TRBJ1-4, with D possibly being TRBD1 (5 bases). The V gene's germline CDR1 is SNHLY and CDR2 FYNNEI. The CDR3 sequence is 15 residues long. V was pared by 6 bases and J by 5 bases, with 16 bases between.